The 24 T cell receptor beta chains given below trace back to one sample, sequenced in a study of Tregs in tolerant kidney transplant recipients. Repertoires were generated with immunoSEQ multiplex PCR, while TCRdb's copy carries only in-frame clones and drops some. Seen here are tens of thousands of clones, around 90% observed once, and the top ten hold roughly 5%. Material for sequencing was CD8+ T cells from blood. These receptors came from a human donor in good health.

The genes are TRBV7-9 and TRBJ1-1, with a tentative D call TRBD1 (5 bases). The CDR3 consists of 14 residues. In germline, CDR1 is SEHNR, CDR2 FQNEAQ (reference sequence). Trimming left V 4 bases short and J 7 bases short, with 16 bases between. The CDR3 DNA reads as TGTGCCAGCAGCTCAGGGACGGGAGAGTTTGAAGCTTTCTTT. Translating gives CASSSGTGEFEAFF.

This clone has just one count. This rearrangement joins TRBV30 to TRBJ2-3, with 12 bases identical to TRBD2. With V trimmed by 3 bases and J by 2 bases, 12 bases remained unmatched. CDR1 and CDR2 from the germline V gene are GTSNPN and SVGIG (reference sequence). This CDR3 has 18 residues. CDR3 protein: CAWSGMAGLAGYTDTQYF. The CDR3 DNA reads TGTGCCTGGAGCGGAATGGCTGGACTAGCGGGGTACACAGATACGCAGTATTTT. Full variable domain (remainder filled in from reference TRBV30 and TRBJ2-3): SQTIHQWPATLVQPVGSPLSLECTVEGTSNPNLYWYRQAAGRGLQLLFYSVGIGQISSEVPQNLSASRPQDRQFILSSKKLLLSDSGFYLCAWSGMAGLAGYTDTQYFGPGTRLTVL.

The J gene is TRBJ2-3, the V gene TRBV27; 8 bases line up with TRBD2. The CDR3 contains 16 residues. V trimming: 5 bases; J trimming: 4 bases; junction bases outside the gene matches: 11. Germline values: CDR1 MNHEY, CDR2 SMNVEV (reference sequence). CDR3 in amino acids: CASSPAAGVGPDTQYF. The DNA of the CDR3 is TGTGCCAGCAGTCCGGCAGCGGGAGTGGGCCCAGATACGCAGTATTTT.

V usage is TRBV18 and J usage is TRBJ2-3, with D unresolved. Trimming shortened V by 4 bases and J by 1 base, and 15 bases separated the two germline ends. The CDR3 is 16 residues long. CDR1 KGHSH and CDR2 LQKENI come from the germline V gene. The CDR3 region is CASSRGFAKGTDTQYF. In DNA form, the CDR3 reads TGTGCCAGCTCACGAGGATTTGCGAAGGGCACAGATACGCAGTATTTT.

This chain links TRBV7-9 with TRBJ1-2; D gene uncertain. The V and J ends lost 5 bases and 7 bases respectively, with 11 bases between them. Germline V gene data show CDR1 as SEHNR and CDR2 as FQNEAQ (reference sequence). The CDR3 length is 12 residues. The CDR3 DNA follows: TGTGCCAGCAGCCCCCCCGCGGTTGGCTACACCTTC. Translation gives CASSPPAVGYTF.

V gene TRBV5-4 combines with J gene TRBJ1-5; D not resolved. Trimming shortened V by 3 bases and J by 5 bases, and 18 bases separated the two germline ends. The CDR3 totals 16 residues. The germline CDR1 and CDR2 sequences are SGHNT and YYREEE (reference sequence). CDR3: CASSSTLRSPYQPQHF. CDR3 nucleotide sequence: TGTGCCAGCAGCTCGACACTACGATCCCCTTATCAGCCCCAGCATTTT.

The gene calls are TRBV9 and TRBJ1-1, with D uncertain. Germline V CDR1 and CDR2: SGDLS, YYNGEE. The CDR3 totals 13 residues. Trimming stripped 4 bases from V and 4 bases from J, with 11 bases between. CDR3 nucleotides: TGTGCCAGCAGCTCTCAAGGGAGCACTGAAGCTTTCTTT. This encodes CASSSQGSTEAFF.

This clone appeared once. The chain is built from TRBV27 and TRBJ2-3; D is unresolved. The CDR3 contains 14 residues. V was pared by 5 bases and J by 2 bases, with 11 bases between. Germline CDR1 is MNHEY and CDR2 is SMNVEV (reference sequence). CDR3 region: CASSPLGLTDTQYF. In DNA form, the CDR3 reads TGTGCCAGCAGTCCCCTGGGCCTCACAGATACGCAGTATTTT.

This chain links TRBV7-9 with TRBJ1-1, with TRBD1 matching 9 bases. The V segment lost 5 bases and the J segment 0 bases; nucleotides outside the gene matches: 16. The germline gives CDR1 SEHNR, CDR2 FQNEAQ (reference sequence). The CDR3 has 19 amino acids. CDR3 region: CASSVYAPSDRGMNTEAFF. The CDR3 bases are TGTGCCAGCAGCGTTTACGCACCCTCGGACAGGGGTATGAACACTGAAGCTTTCTTT. Drawing the rest from reference TRBV7-9 and TRBJ1-1, the complete variable domain is DTGVSQNPRHKITKRGQNVTFRCDPISEHNRLYWYRQTLGQGPEFLTYFQNEAQLEKSRLLSDRFSAERPKGSFSTLEIQRTEQGDSAMYLCASSVYAPSDRGMNTEAFFGQGTRLTVV.

V gene TRBV7-9 combines with J gene TRBJ2-2; TRBD2 is a possible D gene (6 bases). This CDR3 comprises 15 residues. Per germline, CDR1 SEHNR and CDR2 FQNEAQ (reference sequence). The V gene lost 8 bases and the J gene lost 0 bases, with 13 bases spanning the gap. Here the CDR3 reads CASLGGGTNTGELFF. In DNA, the CDR3 is TGTGCCAGCCTCGGTGGGGGGACGAACACCGGGGAGCTGTTTTTT.

With regard to this clone: A much larger clone differs from this one at a single base, so this may be a read error. The V call is TRBV27, the J call TRBJ1-1; 8 nucleotides line up with TRBD1. Germline V gene lookup returns CDR1 MNHEY and CDR2 SMNVEV (reference sequence). V gave up 2 bases and J gave up 1 base; unmatched junction bases: 0. The CDR3 contains 14 residues. This chain's CDR3 is CASSLGTGNTEAFF. CDR3 DNA: TGTGCCAGCAGTTTAGGGACAGGGAACACTGAAGCTTTCTTT.

This clone has a single count. The rearrangement joins TRBV4-1 to TRBJ1-2; D perhaps matches TRBD1 (5 bases). The CDR3 is 15 amino acids. V was cut by 4 bases and J by 6 bases, with 18 bases left in between. Germline CDR1 MGHRA, CDR2 YSYEKL. The CDR3 coding sequence is TGCGCCAGCAGCCCTACCTTAGATCCGGGGGATGGCTACACCTTC. It codes for CASSPTLDPGDGYTF.

The V gene is TRBV19, the J gene TRBJ1-1; D ambiguous. CDR3 length: 12 residues. Germline-derived CDR1 and CDR2 are LNHDA and SQIVND (reference sequence). V was pared by 7 bases and J by 4 bases, with 10 bases between. The CDR3 loop reads CASKAGITEAFF. The DNA of the CDR3 is TGTGCCAGTAAGGCAGGTATCACTGAAGCTTTCTTT. Full variable domain (outside the CDR3, taken from reference TRBV19 and TRBJ1-1): DGGITQSPKYLFRKEGQNVTLSCEQNLNHDAMYWYRQDPGQGLRLIYYSQIVNDFQKGDIAEGYSVSREKKESFPLTVTSAQKNPTAFYLCASKAGITEAFFGQGTRLTVV.

The chain uses TRBV9 and TRBJ2-1; 8 bases fit TRBD2. With V trimmed by 4 bases and J by 0 bases, 3 bases remained unmatched. In germline, CDR1 is SGDLS, CDR2 YYNGEE. The CDR3 totals 15 residues. CDR3 loop: CASSPSGGSYNEQFF. The CDR3 nucleotides read TGTGCCAGCAGCCCCAGCGGGGGCTCCTACAATGAGCAGTTCTTC.

This chain connects TRBV30 to TRBJ2-5, with unresolved D. Germline V gives CDR1 GTSNPN, CDR2 SVGIG (reference sequence). This CDR3 is 15 amino acids long. With 0 bases removed from V and 3 bases from J, the gap between germline ends came to 14 bases. The CDR3: CAWSVRGAQKETQYF. The CDR3 nucleotides read TGTGCCTGGAGTGTACGAGGTGCGCAGAAAGAGACCCAGTACTTC. The full variable domain, in which reference TRBV30 and TRBJ2-5 provide the parts outside the CDR3, is SQTIHQWPATLVQPVGSPLSLECTVEGTSNPNLYWYRQAAGRGLQLLFYSVGIGQISSEVPQNLSASRPQDRQFILSSKKLLLSDSGFYLCAWSVRGAQKETQYFGPGTRLLVL.

This clone was seen a few times. CDR3 protein: CASSTLAGEAETQYF. DNA for the CDR3: TGTGCCAGTAGTACTCTAGCGGGAGAGGCGGAGACCCAGTACTTC. V usage is TRBV19 and J usage is TRBJ2-5, with 10 bases aligning to TRBD2. The CDR3 is made up of 15 amino acids. Unmatched junction bases numbered 7, after V lost 4 bases and J lost 5 bases. Per the germline V gene, CDR1 is LNHDA and CDR2 is SQIVND (reference sequence).

This rearrangement joins TRBV27 to TRBJ2-7, with D perhaps TRBD1 (5 bases). The V gene lost 3 bases and the J gene lost 5 bases, with 8 bases spanning the gap. Germline V CDR1 and CDR2: MNHEY, SMNVEV (reference sequence). The CDR3 has 12 residues. CDR3 coding DNA: TGTGCCAGCAGTTTTCAGGGCGACGAGCAGTACTTC. It encodes CASSFQGDEQYF.

V and J are TRBV4-2 and TRBJ2-1; TRBD2 aligns across 13 bases. The CDR3 covers 18 residues. Germline CDR1 reads LGHNA; CDR2 reads YNFKEQ. The V segment lost 4 bases and the J segment 8 bases; nucleotides outside the gene matches: 14. The CDR3 sequence: CASSLRTSGSTYPDEQFF. The CDR3, as DNA: TGTGCCAGCAGCCTTCGGACTAGCGGGAGTACCTACCCGGATGAGCAGTTCTTC.

V usage is TRBV5-8 and J usage is TRBJ1-4; possible D gene TRBD1, 5 bases. Germline CDR1 reads SGHTS; CDR2 reads YDEGEE. With 0 bases removed from V and 4 bases from J, the gap between germline ends came to 7 bases. There are 14 residues in the CDR3. The CDR3 loop reads CASSLGQYNEKLFF. The CDR3 region has the DNA TGTGCCAGCAGCTTGGGACAGTATAATGAAAAACTGTTTTTT.

The rearrangement links TRBV5-4 to TRBJ2-3, with no clear D. This CDR3 has 14 residues. Trimming left V 0 bases short and J 0 bases short, with 5 bases between. CDR1 and CDR2 from the germline V gene are SGHNT and YYREEE (reference sequence). In nucleotides, the CDR3 is TGTGCCAGCAGCTTGGCCAGGAGCACAGATACGCAGTATTTT. This sequence encodes CASSLARSTDTQYF.

The J gene is TRBJ2-7, the V gene TRBV13; perhaps D is TRBD1 or TRBD2 (5 bases each). The germline V gene encodes CDR1 PRHDT and CDR2 FYEKMQ (reference sequence). V lost 1 base, J lost 4 bases, and 11 bases lay in between. The CDR3 runs 14 residues. CDR3 residues: CASSLVGAPYEQYF. CDR3 sequence (DNA): TGTGCCAGCAGCTTAGTCGGGGCCCCTTACGAGCAGTACTTC.

The chain joins TRBV13 to TRBJ2-7, with D perhaps TRBD1 or TRBD2 (6 bases each). Germline CDR1 PRHDT, CDR2 FYEKMQ (reference sequence). V shed 5 bases and J shed 2 bases, with 19 bases lying between them. This CDR3 is built from 16 residues. The CDR3 DNA is TGTGCCAGCAGCGACCGGCACGGGGGCCCCCCCTACGAGCAGTACTTC. This sequence encodes CASSDRHGGPPYEQYF.

This chain joins TRBV7-3 and TRBJ1-3, with D hard to call. V shed 2 bases and J shed 8 bases, with 16 bases lying between them. The CDR3 is 15 residues long. The germline V gene has CDR1 SGHTA and CDR2 FQGTGA. CDR3 residues: CASSLLGRPADTIYF. The CDR3 coding sequence is TGTGCCAGCAGCTTATTGGGCAGGCCCGCAGACACCATATATTTT.

In DNA, the CDR3 is TGCGCCAGCAGCCAGGGGCGGAGCTCCTACGAGCAGTACTTC. Translated, it gives CASSQGRSSYEQYF. The V gene is TRBV4-1, the J gene TRBJ2-7; D might be TRBD1 (5 bases). The V end lost 3 bases, the J end lost 0 bases, and 9 bases lay between the germline ends. The CDR3 totals 14 residues. CDR1 and CDR2 (germline): MGHRA, YSYEKL.